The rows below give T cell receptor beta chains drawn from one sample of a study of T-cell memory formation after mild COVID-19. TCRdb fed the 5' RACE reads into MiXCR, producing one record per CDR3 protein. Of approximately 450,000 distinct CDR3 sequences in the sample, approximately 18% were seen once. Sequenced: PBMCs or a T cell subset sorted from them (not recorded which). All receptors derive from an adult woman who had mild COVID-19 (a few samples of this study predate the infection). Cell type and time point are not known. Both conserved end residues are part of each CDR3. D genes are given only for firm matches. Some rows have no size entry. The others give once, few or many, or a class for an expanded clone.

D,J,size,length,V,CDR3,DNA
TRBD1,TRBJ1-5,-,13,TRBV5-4,CASSPDRAQPQHF,TGTGCCAGCAGCCCGGACAGGGCTCAGCCCCAGCATTTT
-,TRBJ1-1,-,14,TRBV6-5,CASSLGRAYTEAFF,TGTGCCAGCAGCCTAGGTCGGGCCTACACTGAAGCTTTCTTT
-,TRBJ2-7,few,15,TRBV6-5,CASSYSNWNAYEQYF,TGTGCCAGCAGTTACTCGAATTGGAACGCCTACGAGCAGTACTTC
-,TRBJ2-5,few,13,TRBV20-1,CSAGEAPKETQYF,TGCAGTGCCGGAGAGGCCCCTAAAGAGACCCAGTACTTC
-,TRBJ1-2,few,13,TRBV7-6,CASSLGGMDGYTF,TGTGCCAGCAGCTTAGGGGGTATGGATGGCTACACCTTC
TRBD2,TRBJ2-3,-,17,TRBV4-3,CASSQDRASGSADTQYF,TGCGCCAGCAGCCAAGATCGGGCTAGCGGGAGTGCAGATACGCAGTATTTT
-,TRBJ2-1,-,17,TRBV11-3,CASSLVFMRGLTNEQFF,TGTGCCAGCAGCTTAGTTTTTATGAGGGGACTTACGAATGAGCAGTTCTTC
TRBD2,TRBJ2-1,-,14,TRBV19,CASIKREGLYEQFF,TGTGCCAGTATCAAACGGGAGGGCCTCTATGAGCAGTTCTTC
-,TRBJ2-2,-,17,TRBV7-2,CASSSLKLYGPTGELFF,TGTGCCAGCAGCTCCCTTAAGTTGTACGGGCCCACCGGGGAGCTGTTTTTT
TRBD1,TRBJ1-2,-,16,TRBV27,CASSLSRTGGAPGYTF,TGTGCCAGCAGTTTATCGAGGACAGGGGGAGCGCCGGGCTACACCTTC
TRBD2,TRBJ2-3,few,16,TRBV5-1,CASSSFSGGGTDTQYF,TGCGCCAGCAGCTCCTTTAGCGGGGGGGGAACAGATACGCAGTATTTT
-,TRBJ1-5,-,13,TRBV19,CASSDRRNQPQHF,TGTGCCAGTAGTGACAGGAGAAATCAGCCCCAGCATTTT
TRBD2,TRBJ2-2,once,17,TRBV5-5,CASSLVWGLANTGELFF,TGTGCCAGCAGCTTGGTTTGGGGACTAGCTAACACCGGGGAGCTGTTTTTT
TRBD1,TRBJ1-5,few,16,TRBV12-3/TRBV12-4,CASSTGGASGNQPQHF,TGTGCCAGCAGCACAGGGGGCGCCTCGGGCAATCAGCCCCAGCATTTT
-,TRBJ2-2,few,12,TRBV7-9,CASSLFMGELFF,TGTGCCAGCAGCCTCTTCATGGGGGAGCTGTTTTTT
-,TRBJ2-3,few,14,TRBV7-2,CASSLGHPTDTQYF,TGTGCCAGCAGCCTCGGACATCCCACAGATACGCAGTATTTT
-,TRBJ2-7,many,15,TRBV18,CASSPGSQGSYEQYF,TGTGCCAGCTCACCAGGCAGTCAAGGCTCCTACGAGCAGTACTTC
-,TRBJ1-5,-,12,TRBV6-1,CASSDVYQPQHF,TGTGCCAGCAGTGATGTCTACCAGCCCCAGCATTTT
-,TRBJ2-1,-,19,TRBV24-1,CATSPGLEKARGSYNEQFF,TGTGCCACCAGTCCGGGGCTAGAAAAGGCTAGGGGCTCCTACAATGAGCAGTTCTTC
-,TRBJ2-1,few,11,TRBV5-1,CASSLETGQFF,TGCGCCAGCAGCTTGGAGACGGGGCAGTTCTTC
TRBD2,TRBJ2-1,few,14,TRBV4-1,CASSRVLAGDEQFF,TGCGCCAGCAGCCGAGTACTAGCGGGGGATGAGCAGTTCTTC
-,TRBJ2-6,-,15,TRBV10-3,CAISEGSSGANVLTF,TGTGCCATCAGTGAAGGCAGCTCTGGGGCCAACGTCCTGACTTTC
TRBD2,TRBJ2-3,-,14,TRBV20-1,CSAGLAGVPDTQYF,TGCAGTGCCGGGCTAGCGGGAGTCCCGGATACGCAGTATTTT
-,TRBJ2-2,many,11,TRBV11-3,CASSYTGELFF,TGTGCCAGCAGCTACACCGGGGAGCTGTTTTTT
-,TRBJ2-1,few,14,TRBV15,CATSRDLAYNEQFF,TGTGCCACCAGCAGAGACCTCGCCTACAATGAGCAGTTCTTC
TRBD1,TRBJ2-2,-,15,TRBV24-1,CATSDGTGGPGELFF,TGTGCCACCAGTGATGGGACAGGGGGACCCGGGGAGCTGTTTTTT
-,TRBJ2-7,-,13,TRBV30,CAWTIGPSYEQYF,TGTGCCTGGACAATTGGGCCCTCCTACGAGCAGTACTTC
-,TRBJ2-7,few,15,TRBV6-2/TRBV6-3,CASSGIWDGNYEQYF,TGTGCCAGCAGTGGCATTTGGGACGGAAACTACGAGCAGTACTTC
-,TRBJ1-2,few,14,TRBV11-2,CASSSSGQFYGYTF,TGTGCCAGCAGCTCGTCCGGCCAGTTCTATGGCTACACCTTC
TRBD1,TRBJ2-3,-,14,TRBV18,CASSFRQGPDTQYF,TGTGCCAGCTCCTTTCGACAGGGCCCAGATACGCAGTATTTT
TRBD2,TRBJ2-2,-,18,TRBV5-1,CASSSGLAGSSNTGELFF,TGCGCCAGCAGCTCCGGACTAGCGGGGTCCTCTAACACCGGGGAGCTGTTTTTT
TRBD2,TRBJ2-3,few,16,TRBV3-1,CASSLRTSGGTDTQYF,TGTGCCAGCAGCCTCCGGACTAGCGGGGGGACAGATACGCAGTATTTT
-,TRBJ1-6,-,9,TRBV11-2,CASSPIDHF,TGTGCCAGCAGCCCCATAGATCACTTT
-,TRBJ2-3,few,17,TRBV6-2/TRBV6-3,CASSYSMIDLYTDTQYF,TGTGCCAGCAGTTACTCGATGATAGACCTTTACACAGATACGCAGTATTTT
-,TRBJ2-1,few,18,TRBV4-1,CASSQDLYRDHSYNEQFF,TGCGCCAGCAGCCAAGATCTTTACAGAGACCACTCCTACAATGAGCAGTTCTTC
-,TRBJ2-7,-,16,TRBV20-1,CSARGGGGTGDYEQYF,TGCAGTGCTAGAGGTGGCGGGGGTACAGGGGACTACGAGCAGTACTTC
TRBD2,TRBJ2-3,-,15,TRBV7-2,CASSVGLARTDTQYF,TGTGCCAGCAGCGTTGGACTAGCCCGCACAGATACGCAGTATTTT
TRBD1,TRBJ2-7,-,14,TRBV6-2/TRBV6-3,CASSYGTGLFEQYF,TGTGCCAGCAGTTACGGGACAGGGTTGTTCGAGCAGTACTTC
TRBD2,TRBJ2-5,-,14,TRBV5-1,CASSRAGVGETQYF,TGCGCCAGCAGCAGAGCGGGAGTAGGGGAGACCCAGTACTTC
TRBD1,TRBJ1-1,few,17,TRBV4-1,CASSRIGTGAGNTEAFF,TGCGCCAGCAGCCGGATCGGGACAGGGGCGGGGAACACTGAAGCTTTCTTT
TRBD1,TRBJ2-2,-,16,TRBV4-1,CASSQEGQGITGELFF,TGCGCCAGCAGCCAAGAGGGACAGGGGATCACCGGGGAGCTGTTTTTT
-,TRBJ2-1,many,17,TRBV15,CATSRDGTLSSYNEQFF,TGTGCCACCAGCAGAGATGGGACCCTTAGCTCCTACAATGAGCAGTTCTTC
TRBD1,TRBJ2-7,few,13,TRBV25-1,CASSVSYRGEQYF,TGTGCCAGCAGTGTTTCCTACAGGGGCGAGCAGTACTTC
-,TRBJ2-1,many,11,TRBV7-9,CASTSVDEQFF,TGTGCCAGCACCAGCGTCGATGAGCAGTTCTTC
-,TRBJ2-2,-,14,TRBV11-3,CASSLYAVGGELFF,TGTGCCAGCAGCTTATACGCGGTGGGAGGGGAGCTGTTTTTT
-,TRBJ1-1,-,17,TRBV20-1,CSARDLLGQEGLPEAFF,TGCAGTGCTAGAGATCTTTTGGGACAAGAGGGCCTCCCTGAAGCTTTCTTT
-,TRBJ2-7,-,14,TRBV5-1,CASSRRIRSYEQYF,TGCGCCAGCAGCCGACGAATCAGATCCTACGAGCAGTACTTC
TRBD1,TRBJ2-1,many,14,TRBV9,CASSEQGAINEQFF,TGTGCCAGCAGCGAACAGGGGGCGATCAATGAGCAGTTCTTC
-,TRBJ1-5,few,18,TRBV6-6,CASSYGDPGRYSNQPQHF,TGTGCCAGCAGTTACGGGGACCCGGGACGGTATAGCAATCAGCCCCAGCATTTT
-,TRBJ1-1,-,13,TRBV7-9,CASSFQDGTEAFF,TGTGCCAGCAGCTTTCAGGACGGGACTGAAGCTTTCTTT
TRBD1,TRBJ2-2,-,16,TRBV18,CASLPTGGRYTGELFF,TGTGCCAGCTTACCAACAGGGGGAAGATACACCGGGGAGCTGTTTTTT
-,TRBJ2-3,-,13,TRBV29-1,CSVEESSTDTQYF,TGCAGCGTTGAAGAGAGTAGCACAGATACGCAGTATTTT
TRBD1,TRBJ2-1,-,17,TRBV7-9,CASSVLLGDRAYNEQFF,TGTGCCAGCAGCGTCCTTCTTGGGGACAGGGCCTACAATGAGCAGTTCTTC
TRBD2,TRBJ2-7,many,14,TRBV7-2,CASSLGLAVYEQYF,TGTGCCAGCAGCTTGGGACTAGCGGTCTACGAGCAGTACTTC
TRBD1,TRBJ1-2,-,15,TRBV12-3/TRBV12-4,CASSSTRTGNYGYTF,TGTGCCAGCAGTTCAACCAGGACAGGGAACTATGGCTACACCTTC
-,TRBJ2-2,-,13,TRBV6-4,CASSFVGGGELFF,TGTGCCAGCAGTTTCGTCGGCGGCGGGGAGCTGTTTTTT
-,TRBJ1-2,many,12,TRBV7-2,CASSLVSYGYTF,TGTGCCAGCAGCTTAGTGAGCTATGGCTACACCTTC